Below are 2 T cell receptor beta chains sequenced from a single sample in a study of early T cells in non-severe SARS-CoV-2 infection. MiXCR, applied by TCRdb to the 5' RACE reads, yields one record per CDR3 protein. The top ten clones hold around 12% of a sample with fewer than 50,000 distinct CDR3 sequences, approximately 6% of them seen once. Sequences were obtained from whole blood. The origin of the receptors is an adult who was a healthcare worker with PCR-confirmed SARS-CoV-2 infection or an uninfected control (not recorded which).

The J gene is TRBJ2-3, the V gene TRBV4-1; 8 bases align to TRBD1. With V trimmed by 1 base and J by 5 bases, 8 bases remained unmatched. From germline, CDR1 is MGHRA and CDR2 YSYEKL. The CDR3 extends over 16 amino acids. The CDR3 protein is CASSQVGAGGVDTQYF. CDR3 sequence (DNA): TGCGCCAGCAGCCAAGTAGGGGCAGGGGGCGTAGATACGCAGTATTTT.

This clonotype was found a few times. The rearrangement links TRBV20-1 to TRBJ2-2, with 8 bases matching TRBD1. The germline V gene encodes CDR1 DFQATT and CDR2 SNEGSKA (reference sequence). After removal of 4 bases from V and 4 bases from J, the junction contained 8 bases not matched to a gene. The CDR3 extends over 15 amino acids. The CDR3 DNA is TGCAGTGCTAAAGACAGGGGATGGGGCACCGGGGAGCTGTTTTTT. Translation gives CSAKDRGWGTGELFF.